At least ten counts were recorded for the clone carrying this TCR beta chain. Researchers amplified the TCR beta CDR3 regions from RNA transcripts. Researchers ran a first-round RT-PCR on the TCR CDR3 using the HTBI primer set. Each CDR3 protein is one row after TCRdb ran MiXCR on the multiplex PCR reads. The sample holds 250,000 to 350,000 distinct CDR3 sequences, approximately 20% seen once. The study excluded patients with uncontrolled infection, other autoimmune disease, pregnancy or lactation. Fresh peripheral blood, less than 11 ml of it, supplied the PBMCs. This sample was taken from a study of T cells in Graves' hyperthyroidism and ophthalmopathy. Germline values: CDR1 MNHEY, CDR2 SVGAGI. The CDR3 totals 17 residues. V shed 3 bases, J shed 1 base, and the junction held 6 bases outside the gene matches.

The sequence was obtained from a young man with Graves' ophthalmopathy. Sequenced: blood. V gene TRBV6-5 combines with J gene TRBJ2-6, with 7 bases lining up with TRBD1. The CDR3 here is CASSYNEGASGANVLTF. Here the CDR3 DNA reads TGTGCCAGCAGTTATAACGAGGGGGCGTCTGGGGCCAACGTCCTGACTTTC.